This TCR beta chain was recovered during a study of T-cell memory formation after mild COVID-19 (dated by TCRdb to the early 2020s). Regarding the study in general: TCR sequence clusters from the two donors were found to be largely donor specific. In two donors, T-cell clones that expanded and contracted after mild COVID-19 were followed by sequencing TCRalpha and TCRbeta repertoires longitudinally. Two young, previously healthy adult volunteers, one female and one male, were included in the cohort.

The run used an Illumina NovaSeq 6000. Using 5'RACE with constant-segment primers, TCRalpha and TCRbeta cDNA libraries were constructed, with sample barcodes and unique molecular identifiers added in the process. RNA was extracted from every sample with Trizol reagent. The libraries were amplified in two PCR steps, and the second step added a second sample barcode and Illumina TruSeq adapters. Sequencing of libraries was performed on an Illumina NovaSeq with 2 x 150 bp paired-end reads. The paper's data handling went like this. Reads were demultiplexed and collapsed into UMI-guided consensus sequences with migec v1.2.7. Using mixcr v2.1.11, UMI consensuses were aligned to TRA and TRB V and J templates and then assembled into clonotypes. Clonotypes were classified as expanded or contracted when called significant by both edgeR and NoisET, with noise models trained on biological replicates. For edgeR calls, the cutoffs were a false discovery rate-adjusted p below 0.01 and a log2 fold-change threshold of 1. As an exploratory analysis of dynamics, max-normalized trajectories of the 1000 most abundant clonotypes were examined with PCA combined with hierarchical clustering. Separately sequenced CD4+ and CD8+ repertoires were used to assign a CD4 or CD8 phenotype to each responding clone. In-frame beta chains were kept once TCRdb had trimmed the public reads at Q25 with fastp and called clones with MiXCR. One record per CDR3 amino acid sequence lists the most common genes and DNA. In this record, the V and J calls reflect TCRdb's handling and not the investigators' own analysis. The sample table contains 250,000 to 300,000 distinct CDR3 sequences; only one count was recorded for about a sixth of them. 23% of the sample rests with the top ten.

The CDR3, cysteine through phenylalanine, is 16 amino acids long. The only DNA kept is the CDR3, 48 bases in frame from the first base. V lost 5 bases and J lost 3 bases; the stretch between them is 17 bases long. CDR1 and CDR2 are drawn from the germline V gene: MGHRA, YSYEKL. The paper's findings and limits, for the study overall: Contracting CD4+ clones were found mainly in CM and EM memory subsets, while CD8+ clones were enriched in EMRA. Clones that contracted from day 15 to 85 showed balanced CD4/CD8 phenotypes, whereas a second wave of clones that expanded from day 15 to 37 leaned towards CD4+. The study covered only a couple of mild cases, and larger cohorts including severe cases with pre-infection samples were considered necessary. Some responding clones were detected in pre-infection memory, which suggested that pre-existing cross-reactive memory T cells had joined the SARS-CoV-2 response. SARS-CoV-2 specificity of the second-wave clones peaking on day 37 was not confirmed.

This clonotype was observed many times. What antigen it recognizes has not been identified. Base qualities are not provided; no much larger clone lies one nucleotide away. PBMCs were isolated by Ficoll-Paque density gradient centrifugation. The chain was built from TRBV4-1 and TRBJ2-1, and TRBD2 may be the D gene, going by 6 matching bases. The sequence was obtained from a man aged 18-30 years who had mild COVID-19 (a few samples of this study predate the infection). The sample titles of this study are shuffled in the database, so cell type and time point are left out; the donor was told from shared clones. The sample consisted of PBMCs or a T cell subset sorted from them (not recorded which). At the DNA level, the sequence is TGCGCCAGCAGCACGCTGGGCGGGGAGAGCTACAATGAGCAGTTCTTC. This is translated as CASSTLGGESYNEQFF.